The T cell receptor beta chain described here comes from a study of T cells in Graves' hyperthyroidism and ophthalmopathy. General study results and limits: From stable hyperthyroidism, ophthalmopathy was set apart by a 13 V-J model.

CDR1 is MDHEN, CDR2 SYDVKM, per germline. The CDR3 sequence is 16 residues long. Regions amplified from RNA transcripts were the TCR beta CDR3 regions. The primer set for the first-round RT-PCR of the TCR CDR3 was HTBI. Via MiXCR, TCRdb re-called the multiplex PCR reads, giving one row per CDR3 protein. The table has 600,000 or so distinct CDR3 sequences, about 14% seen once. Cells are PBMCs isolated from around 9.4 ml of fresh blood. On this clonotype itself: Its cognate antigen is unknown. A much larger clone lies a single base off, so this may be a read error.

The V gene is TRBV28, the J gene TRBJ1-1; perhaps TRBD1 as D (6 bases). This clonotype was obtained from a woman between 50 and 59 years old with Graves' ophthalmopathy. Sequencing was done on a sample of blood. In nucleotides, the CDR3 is TGTGCCAGCAGTTTACTTCGCCAGGGGTCCAACACTGAAGCTCTCTTT. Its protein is CASSLLRQGSNTEALF.